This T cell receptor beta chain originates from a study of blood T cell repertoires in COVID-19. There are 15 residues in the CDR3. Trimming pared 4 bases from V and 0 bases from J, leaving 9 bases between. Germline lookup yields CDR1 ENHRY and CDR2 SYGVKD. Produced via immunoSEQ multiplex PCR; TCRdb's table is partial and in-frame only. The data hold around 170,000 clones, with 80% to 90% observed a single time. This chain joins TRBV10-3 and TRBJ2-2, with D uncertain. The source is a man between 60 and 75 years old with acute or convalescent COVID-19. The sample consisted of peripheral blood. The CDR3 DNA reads TGTGCCATCAGTGCCTCCAGCGCGAACACCGGGGAGCTGTTTTTT. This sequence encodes CAISASSANTGELFF.